The rows below give T cell receptor beta chains drawn from one sample of a study of blood T cell repertoires in COVID-19. This table comes from immunoSEQ multiplex PCR, and its TCRdb copy is limited to in-frame clones, with some not included. The sample carries 390,000 or so clones, nearly 90% recorded once. Sequencing used peripheral blood. The receptors here all came from a man aged 18 to 30 with active or convalescent COVID-19. Both conserved end residues are part of each CDR3. The D gene is left open where the match is weak. Part of the rows lack a size; the others show once, few, many or a class for expanded clones.

j_call clone_size d_call v_call cdr3_nt cdr3_aa
TRBJ2-1 once TRBD2 TRBV5-1 TGCGCCAGCAGCCAGACTAGCGGGATCTACAATGAGCAGTTCTTC CASSQTSGIYNEQFF
TRBJ2-1 once NA TRBV6-6 TGTGCCAGCAGCTCCTACTACAATGAGCAGTTCTTC CASSSYYNEQFF
TRBJ2-1 NA TRBD2 TRBV11-2 TGTGCCAGCAGCCATACTAGCGGCTCCTACAATGAGCAGTTCTTC CASSHTSGSYNEQFF
TRBJ2-7 NA TRBD1 TRBV5-4 TGTGCCAGCAGCTTGGGACAGGGATGGGAGCAGTACTTC CASSLGQGWEQYF
TRBJ1-4 once NA TRBV3-1/TRBV3-2 TGTGCCAGCAGCCGGGTCGGGAATGAAAAACTGTTTTTT CASSRVGNEKLFF
TRBJ1-1 NA NA TRBV19 TGTGCCAGTAATCAGGTGAACACTGAAGCTTTCTTT CASNQVNTEAFF
TRBJ1-1 few NA TRBV29-1 TGCAGCGTTGCTTTCCAGGGGAACACTGAAGCTTTCTTT CSVAFQGNTEAFF
TRBJ1-1 NA NA TRBV7-2 TGTGCCAGCAGCTTAAGATTGCTAGAGGCAGCTTTCTTT CASSLRLLEAAFF
TRBJ1-5 once TRBD1 TRBV13 TGTGCCAGCAGCTTCGGCAGGGGGGTTCAGCCCCAGCATTTT CASSFGRGVQPQHF
TRBJ2-6 NA TRBD1 TRBV7-8 TGTGCCAGCAGCAGACAGGGTGGTGGGGCCAACGTGCTGACTTTC CASSRQGGGANVLTF
TRBJ1-5 once TRBD1 TRBV29-1 TGCAGCGTGGGGGGACAGGGTGGCAATCAGCCCCAGCATTTT CSVGGQGGNQPQHF